The present T cell receptor delta chain was sequenced within a study of Vδ1+ human thymocytes. Study-level results: In the thymus, TRG and TRD repertoires looked highly polyclonal with Gaussian CDR3 lengths.

Sequences come from RNA converted to cDNA by reverse transcription. Pooled V-gene forward primers with one constant-region reverse primer generated the CDR3 amplicons by multiplex PCR. TCRdb processed the multiplex PCR reads again with the CATT caller. The sample lists about 75,000 delta-chain clones, about 35% occurring once. Germline trimming cut 0 bases from V and 1 base from J; bases unmatched to any gene: 6. CDR1 is GEAIGNYY and CDR2 is EKD in the germline V gene. The CDR3 length is 17 residues. By share, this clone ranks as medium-sized. The target antigen is unknown. The receptor was derived from a boy younger than two who had congenital heart surgery. Sequenced input: Vdelta1+ gamma-delta thymocytes from the thymus. Subset here: FACS-sorted CD3+ TCRalphabeta- TCRVdelta1+ TCRVdelta2- thymocytes. The rearrangement joins TRDV2 to TRDJ1; 11 positions match TRDD3. The CDR3 here is CACDTLLGDNVTDKLIF. The CDR3 coding sequence is TGTGCCTGTGACACCCTACTGGGGGATAACGTCACCGATAAACTCATCTTT.